This entry features one T cell receptor (beta chain) sequence. What it binds is unknown. The V and J ends lost 5 bases and 6 bases, in that order; junction bases with no gene match: 15. Germline V gives CDR1 MNHEY, CDR2 SMNVEV (reference sequence). The CDR3 extends over 17 amino acids. cDNA synthesis used the whole RNA isolate, giving expressed TCRB sequences. Data came from immunoSEQ multiplex PCR; TCRdb stores just in-frame clones and leaves some out. The sample yields 300,000 to 400,000 clones, approximately 9.7% seen once. These data originate in a study of beta chain features in type 1 diabetes. Findings of the study overall: The study found fewer insertions and more deletions at VDJ junctions in type 1 diabetes patients. Among patients with Type 1 diabetes, TCRB CDR3s were moderately but significantly shorter in every one of the four CD4+ subsets.

This clonotype was obtained from a young man with type 1 diabetes. The chain couples TRBV27 to TRBJ1-5; 8 nucleotides align to TRBD1. Material for sequencing was central memory CD4+ T cells from blood. The chain's CDR3 is CASSKGGTGPGSQPQHF. The CDR3 region has the DNA TGTGCCAGCAGTAAGGGGGGGACAGGTCCGGGCAGTCAGCCCCAGCATTTT.